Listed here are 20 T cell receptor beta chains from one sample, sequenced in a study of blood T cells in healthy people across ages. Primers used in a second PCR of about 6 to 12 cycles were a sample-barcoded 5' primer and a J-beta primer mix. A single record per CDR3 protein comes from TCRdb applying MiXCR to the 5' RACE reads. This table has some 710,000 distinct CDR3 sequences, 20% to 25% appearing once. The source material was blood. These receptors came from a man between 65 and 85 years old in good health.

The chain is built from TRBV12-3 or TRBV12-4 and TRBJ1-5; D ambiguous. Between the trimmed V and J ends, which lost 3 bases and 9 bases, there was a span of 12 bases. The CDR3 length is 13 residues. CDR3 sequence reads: CASSFLGGRPQHF. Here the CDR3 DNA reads TGTGCCAGCAGTTTCTTAGGTGGCCGGCCCCAGCATTTT.

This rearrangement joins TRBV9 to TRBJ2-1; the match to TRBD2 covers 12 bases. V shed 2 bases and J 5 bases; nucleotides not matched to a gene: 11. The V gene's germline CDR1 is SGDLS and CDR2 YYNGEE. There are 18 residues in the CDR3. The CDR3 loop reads CASSVSLAGGPVNNEQFF. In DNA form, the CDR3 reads TGTGCCAGCAGCGTGTCCCTAGCGGGGGGGCCCGTAAACAATGAGCAGTTCTTC.

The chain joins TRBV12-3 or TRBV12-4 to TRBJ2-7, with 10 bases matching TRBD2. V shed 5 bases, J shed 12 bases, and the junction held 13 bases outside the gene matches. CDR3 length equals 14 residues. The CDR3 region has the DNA TGTGCCAGCAGTATCAGGGGTTTAGCGGGAGGAATGTACGTC. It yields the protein CASSIRGLAGGMYV.

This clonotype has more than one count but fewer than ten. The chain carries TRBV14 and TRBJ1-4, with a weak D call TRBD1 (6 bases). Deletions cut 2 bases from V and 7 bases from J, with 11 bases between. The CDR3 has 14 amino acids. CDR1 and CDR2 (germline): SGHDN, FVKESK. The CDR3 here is CASSQRGLIEKLFF. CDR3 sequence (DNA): TGTGCCAGCAGCCAACGGGGGCTGATTGAAAAACTGTTTTTT.

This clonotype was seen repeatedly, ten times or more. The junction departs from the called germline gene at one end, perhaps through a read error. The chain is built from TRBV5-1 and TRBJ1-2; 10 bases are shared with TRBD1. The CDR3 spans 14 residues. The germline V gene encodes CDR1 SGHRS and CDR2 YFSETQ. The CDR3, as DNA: TGTGCCAGTAGTCGGACAGGGGGAGACTATGGCTACACCTTC. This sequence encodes CASSRTGGDYGYTF.

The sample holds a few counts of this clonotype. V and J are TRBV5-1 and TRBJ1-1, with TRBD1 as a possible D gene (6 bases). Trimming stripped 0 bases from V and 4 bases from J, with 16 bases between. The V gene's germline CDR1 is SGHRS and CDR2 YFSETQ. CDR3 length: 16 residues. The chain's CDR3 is CASSLVVGGAFTEAFF. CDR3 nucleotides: TGCGCCAGCAGCTTGGTGGTGGGGGGGGCGTTCACTGAAGCTTTCTTT.

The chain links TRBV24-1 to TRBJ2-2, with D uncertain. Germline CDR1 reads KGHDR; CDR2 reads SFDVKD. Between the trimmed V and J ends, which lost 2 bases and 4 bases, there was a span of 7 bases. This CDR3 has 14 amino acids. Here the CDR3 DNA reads TGTGCCACCAGTGATTACAGAGTCACCGGGGAGCTGTTTTTT. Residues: CATSDYRVTGELFF.

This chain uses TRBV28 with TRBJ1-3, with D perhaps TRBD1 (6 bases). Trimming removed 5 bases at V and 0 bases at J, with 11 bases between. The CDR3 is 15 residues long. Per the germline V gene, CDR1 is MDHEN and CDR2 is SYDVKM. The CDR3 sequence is CASSPGVLSGNTIYF. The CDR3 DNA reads TGTGCCAGCAGTCCAGGGGTTCTCTCTGGAAACACCATATATTTT.

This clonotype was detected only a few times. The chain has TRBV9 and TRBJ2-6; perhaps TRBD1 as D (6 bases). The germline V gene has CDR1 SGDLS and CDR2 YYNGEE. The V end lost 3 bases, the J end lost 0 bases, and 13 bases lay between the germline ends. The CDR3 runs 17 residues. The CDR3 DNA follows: TGTGCCAGCAGCGAGACAGGAAGTAGCTCTGGGGCCAACGTCCTGACTTTC. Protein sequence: CASSETGSSSGANVLTF.

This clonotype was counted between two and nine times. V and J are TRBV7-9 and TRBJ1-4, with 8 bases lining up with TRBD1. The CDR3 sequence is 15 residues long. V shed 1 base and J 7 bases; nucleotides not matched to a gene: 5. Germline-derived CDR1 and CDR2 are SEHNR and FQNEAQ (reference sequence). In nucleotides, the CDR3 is TGTGCCAGCAGCTTAGGACAGGGGTTGTTTGAAAAACTGTTTTTT. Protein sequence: CASSLGQGLFEKLFF.

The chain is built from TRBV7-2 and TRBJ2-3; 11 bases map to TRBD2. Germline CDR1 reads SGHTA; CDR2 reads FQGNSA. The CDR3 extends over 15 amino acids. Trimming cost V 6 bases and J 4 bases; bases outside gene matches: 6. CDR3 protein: CASSTGLAVADTQYF. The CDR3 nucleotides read TGTGCCAGCAGTACGGGACTAGCGGTTGCAGATACGCAGTATTTT. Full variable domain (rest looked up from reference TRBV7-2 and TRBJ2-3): GAGVSQSPSNKVTEKGKDVELRCDPISGHTALYWYRQSLGQGLEFLIYFQGNSAPDKSGLPSDRFSAERTGGSVSTLTIQRTQQEDSAVYLCASSTGLAVADTQYFGPGTRLTVL.

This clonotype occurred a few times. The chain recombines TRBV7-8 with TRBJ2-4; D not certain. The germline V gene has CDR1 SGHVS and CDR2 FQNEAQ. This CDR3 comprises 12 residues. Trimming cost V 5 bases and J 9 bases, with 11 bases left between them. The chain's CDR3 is CASSLRGRIQYF. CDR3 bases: TGTGCCAGCAGCCTAAGAGGTCGCATTCAGTACTTC.

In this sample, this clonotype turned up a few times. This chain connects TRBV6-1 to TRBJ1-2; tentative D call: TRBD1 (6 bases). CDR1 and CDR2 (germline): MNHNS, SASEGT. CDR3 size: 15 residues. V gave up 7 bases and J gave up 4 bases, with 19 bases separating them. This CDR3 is CASNGVNRVSYGYTF. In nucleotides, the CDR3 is TGTGCCAGCAACGGAGTAAACAGGGTTAGCTATGGCTACACCTTC.

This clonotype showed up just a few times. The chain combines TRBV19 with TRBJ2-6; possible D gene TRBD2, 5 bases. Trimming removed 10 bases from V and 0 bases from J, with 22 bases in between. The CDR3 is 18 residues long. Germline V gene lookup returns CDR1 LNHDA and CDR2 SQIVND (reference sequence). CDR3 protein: CATFGRTLSISGANVLTF. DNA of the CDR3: TGTGCCACCTTTGGCAGGACTTTATCTATCTCTGGGGCCAACGTCCTGACTTTC.

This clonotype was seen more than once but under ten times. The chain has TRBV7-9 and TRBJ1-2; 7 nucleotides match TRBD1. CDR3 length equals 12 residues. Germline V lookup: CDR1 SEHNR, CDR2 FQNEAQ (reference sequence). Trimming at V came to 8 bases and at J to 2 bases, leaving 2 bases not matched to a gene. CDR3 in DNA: TGTGCCAGCCGGGACAGCAACTATGGCTACACCTTC. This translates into CASRDSNYGYTF. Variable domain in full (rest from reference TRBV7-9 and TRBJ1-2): DTGVSQNPRHKITKRGQNVTFRCDPISEHNRLYWYRQTLGQGPEFLTYFQNEAQLEKSRLLSDRFSAERPKGSFSTLEIQRTEQGDSAMYLCASRDSNYGYTFGSGTRLTVV.

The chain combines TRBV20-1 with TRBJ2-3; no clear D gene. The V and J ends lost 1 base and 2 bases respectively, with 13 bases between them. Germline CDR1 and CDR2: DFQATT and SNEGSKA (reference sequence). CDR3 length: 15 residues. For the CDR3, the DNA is TGCAGTGCTAGAGTGGACGATTGGGACACAGATACGCAGTATTTT. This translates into CSARVDDWDTDTQYF.

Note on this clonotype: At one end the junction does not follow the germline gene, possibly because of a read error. The CDR3, as DNA: TGTGCCAGCAGCTTGAGACAGGGCCAAGATACGCAGTACTTT. Protein product: CASSLRQGQDTQYF. The rearrangement uses TRBV5-4 and TRBJ2-3, with 7 positions matching TRBD1. The CDR3 sequence is 14 residues long. CDR1 SGHNT and CDR2 YYREEE come from the germline V gene (reference sequence).

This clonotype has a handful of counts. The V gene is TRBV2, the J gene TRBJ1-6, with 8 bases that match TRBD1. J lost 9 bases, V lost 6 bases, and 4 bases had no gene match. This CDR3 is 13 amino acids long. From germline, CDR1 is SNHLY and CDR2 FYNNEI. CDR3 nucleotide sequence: TGTGCCAGCAGGACAGGGGTTGGTTCACCCCTCCACTTT. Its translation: CASRTGVGSPLHF.

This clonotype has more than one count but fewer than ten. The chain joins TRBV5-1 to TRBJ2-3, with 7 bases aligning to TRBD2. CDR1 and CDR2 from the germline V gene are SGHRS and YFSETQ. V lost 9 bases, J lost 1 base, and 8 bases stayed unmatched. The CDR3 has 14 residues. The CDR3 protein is CANLASGCTDTQYF. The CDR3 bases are TGCGCCAACCTAGCTAGCGGCTGCACAGATACGCAGTATTTT.

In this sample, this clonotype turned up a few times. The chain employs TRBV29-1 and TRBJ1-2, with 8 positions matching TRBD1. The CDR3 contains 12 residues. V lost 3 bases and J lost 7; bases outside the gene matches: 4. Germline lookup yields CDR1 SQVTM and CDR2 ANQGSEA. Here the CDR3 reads CSVDTRGLGYTF. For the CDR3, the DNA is TGCAGCGTTGATACCAGGGGGCTTGGCTACACCTTC. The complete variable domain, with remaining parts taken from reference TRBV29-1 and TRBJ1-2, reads SAVISQKPSRDICQRGTSLTIQCQVDSQVTMMFWYRQQPGQSLTLIATANQGSEATYESGFVIDKFPISRPNLTFSTLTVSNMSPEDSSIYLCSVDTRGLGYTFGSGTRLTVV.